This TCR beta chain was recovered during a study of cytomegalovirus exposure and HLA in healthy donors. The ends lost 6 bases at V and 1 base at J; junction bases unmatched: 10. Germline V gene sequence: CDR1 MRHNA, CDR2 SNTAGT. CDR3 length: 16 residues. Whole-study findings and limits: A missense variant in DCLRE1C was later tied to TCR beta V- and J-gene trimming. A few CMV-associated chains were confirmed in vitro to be specific for CMV antigens. Association of under 20,000 TCR beta sequences with HLA alleles was found at 0.05 false discovery rate in a later analysis.

Primers included in the PCR were 60 Vbeta and 13 Jbeta primers. TCRdb keeps only in-frame clones here, not all; method: immunoSEQ multiplex PCR. The sample shows 170,000 or so clones, around four fifths of them seen only once. As concerns this clone: Its antigen is unidentified.

The sequenced sample consisted of PBMCs. This sequence was found in a woman between 45 and 60 years old in good health and CMV-seropositive. V and J are TRBV6-4 and TRBJ2-5; 8 bases match TRBD2. The CDR3: CASRGRVSGGQETQYF. CDR3 sequence (DNA): TGTGCCAGCAGAGGGCGGGTGAGCGGGGGCCAAGAGACCCAGTACTTC.